One sample yielded the 32 T cell receptor beta chains listed below, sequenced in a study of blood T cells in healthy people across ages. The use of a sample-barcoded 5' primer and a J-beta primer mix characterized a second PCR of roughly 6 to 11 cycles. A single record per CDR3 protein comes from TCRdb applying MiXCR to the 5' RACE reads. The repertoire holds about 830,000 distinct CDR3 sequences, with over 45% as singletons. The sequenced sample was blood. The source is a man aged 30-40 years in good health.

The chain is built from TRBV7-3 and TRBJ2-2, with 7 bases aligning to TRBD2. The CDR3 extends over 16 amino acids. Germline CDR1 is SGHTA and CDR2 is FQGTGA. J lost 6 bases, V lost 1 base, and 8 bases had no gene match. CDR3 amino acids: CASSLRSGDAPGELFF. CDR3 coding DNA: TGTGCCAGCAGCTTAAGGAGCGGGGACGCCCCCGGGGAGCTGTTTTTT.

The J gene is TRBJ1-5, the V gene TRBV5-5; no clear D. CDR3 length: 12 residues. Germline assignment: CDR1 SGHKS and CDR2 YYEKEE (reference sequence). V shed 0 bases and J shed 11 bases, with 9 bases lying between them. CDR3 DNA sequence: TGTGCCAGCAGCTTGGTTTTAGGAGCCCAGCATTTT. Residues: CASSLVLGAQHF.

The rearrangement uses TRBV11-2 and TRBJ1-2, with unresolved D. Trimming left V 2 bases short and J 7 bases short, with 11 bases between. CDR1 is SGHAT, CDR2 FQNNGV, per germline. The CDR3 runs to 13 residues. The CDR3, as DNA: TGTGCCAGCAGCTTAAACCCCGAGGGTGGCTACACCTTC. It is translated as CASSLNPEGGYTF. Based on the CDR3 plus reference TRBV11-2 and TRBJ1-2, the full variable domain is EAGVAQSPRYKIIEKRQSVAFWCNPISGHATLYWYQQILGQGPKLLIQFQNNGVVDDSQLPKDRFSAERLKGVDSTLKIQPAKLEDSAVYLCASSLNPEGGYTFGSGTRLTVV.

This clonotype was found a few times. J is TRBJ2-7 and V is TRBV7-2, with unresolved D. Trimming shortened V by 5 bases and J by 10 bases, and 12 bases separated the two germline ends. Germline V gene sequence: CDR1 SGHTA, CDR2 FQGNSA. The CDR3 sequence is 11 residues long. CDR3 coding DNA: TGTGCCAGCAGCCCGGCTATTTTCCAGTACTTC. As protein: CASSPAIFQYF.

The gene calls are TRBV6-1 and TRBJ2-1; 11 bases agree with TRBD2. Trimming took 2 bases from V and 7 from J; bases not matched to a gene: 4. Germline CDR1 is MNHNS and CDR2 is SASEGT. The CDR3 runs to 15 residues. The CDR3 coding sequence is TGTGCCAGCAGTGAATTCCTAGCGGGAGGAAATGAGCAGTTCTTC. This sequence encodes CASSEFLAGGNEQFF.

The V call is TRBV3-1, the J call TRBJ2-7; TRBD2 is a possible D gene (5 bases). The DNA end is more similar to TRBJ2-5, so the J call may be wrong. The germline CDR1 and CDR2 sequences are LGHDT and YNNKEL (reference sequence). The CDR3 is made up of 15 amino acids. DNA of the CDR3: TGTGCCAGCAGCCAAGATCTTCGGGGATGGGAGACCCAGTACTTC. Translating it yields CASSQDLRGWETQYF.

This chain uses TRBV12-3 or TRBV12-4 with TRBJ2-7, with D hard to call. V lost 3 bases and J 0 bases, leaving 9 bases between the germline ends. This CDR3 is 14 amino acids long. The CDR3 region is CASSFGWGSYEQYF. The CDR3 bases are TGTGCCAGCAGTTTTGGGTGGGGCTCCTACGAGCAGTACTTC.

This clonotype was seen more than once but under ten times. The rearrangement links TRBV20-1 to TRBJ2-1; 7 bases align to TRBD1. Unmatched junction bases numbered 6, after V lost 0 bases and J lost 7 bases. This CDR3 comprises 14 residues. CDR1 is DFQATT and CDR2 is SNEGSKA in the germline V gene (reference sequence). The CDR3 loop reads CSARDEGQTNEQFF. As DNA, the CDR3 is TGCAGTGCTAGAGACGAGGGACAGACGAATGAGCAGTTCTTC.

The rearrangement uses TRBV12-3 or TRBV12-4 and TRBJ2-7; the D gene is possibly TRBD2 (6 bases). The CDR3 extends over 16 amino acids. V lost 2 bases and J 0 bases, leaving 14 bases between the germline ends. The CDR3 DNA is TGTGCCAGCAGTTTAAGGGGACCCGGGGGCTCCTACGAGCAGTACTTC. Translation: CASSLRGPGGSYEQYF.

This clonotype occurred a few times. The chain combines TRBV7-2 with TRBJ2-1, with unresolved D. CDR3 length equals 15 residues. V dropped 3 bases and J dropped 5 bases, with 14 bases sitting between them. CDR1 SGHTA and CDR2 FQGNSA come from the germline V gene. The CDR3, as DNA: TGTGCCAGCAGCTTTGGCCTACACCAGAACAATGAGCAGTTCTTC. It translates to CASSFGLHQNNEQFF.

The chain carries TRBV7-2 and TRBJ1-2; D is unresolved. The CDR3 covers 12 residues. V was pared by 8 bases and J by 5 bases, with 12 bases between. Germline values: CDR1 SGHTA, CDR2 FQGNSA. The CDR3 loop reads CASLARAYGYTF. The CDR3 DNA sequence: TGTGCCAGCTTAGCGCGTGCATATGGCTACACCTTC.

This clonotype was recorded only once. The V call is TRBV11-2, the J call TRBJ1-2; D gene ambiguous. With 5 bases removed from V and 8 bases from J, the gap between germline ends came to 15 bases. The CDR3 has 13 amino acids. Germline V lookup: CDR1 SGHAT, CDR2 FQNNGV. Here the CDR3 DNA reads TGTGCCAGCAGCGTGGACCAACTTAGGGGCTACACCTTC. Protein product: CASSVDQLRGYTF.

Here the CDR3 DNA reads TGTGCCAGCAGCTTCAACGGGAGAACCAATGAGCAGTTCTTC. Its protein is CASSFNGRTNEQFF. The V and J genes are TRBV9 and TRBJ2-1; D perhaps matches TRBD2 (6 bases). Germline V lookup: CDR1 SGDLS, CDR2 YYNGEE. This CDR3 spans 14 amino acids. V lost 4 bases, J lost 6 bases, and 14 bases lay in between.

The chain has TRBV15 and TRBJ2-1; D remains unclear. The V end lost 0 bases, the J end lost 5 bases, and 11 bases lay between the germline ends. Germline V gene sequence: CDR1 LNHNV, CDR2 YYDKDF (reference sequence). The CDR3 is 15 residues long. The CDR3 region is CATSRDQAPHNEQFF. The CDR3, as DNA: TGTGCCACCAGCAGAGATCAGGCTCCCCACAATGAGCAGTTCTTC.

The CDR3 bases are TGTGCCAGCAGCTTAGGGGACAGGGTAGACGAGCAGTACTTC. Amino acid sequence: CASSLGDRVDEQYF. This chain links TRBV7-8 with TRBJ2-5, with 9 bases matching TRBD1. The tail of the sequence fits TRBJ2-7 better, so the J call may be wrong. This CDR3 spans 14 amino acids. The germline CDR1 and CDR2 sequences are SGHVS and FQNEAQ.

J is TRBJ2-7 and V is TRBV7-2; unclear D gene. The CDR3 loop spans 16 amino acids. The V gene lost 5 bases and the J gene lost 2 bases, with 19 bases spanning the gap. Germline CDR1 and CDR2: SGHTA and FQGNSA. CDR3 nucleotide sequence: TGTGCCAGCAGCCCTGATCTGCGGTCGCCAGCCTACGAGCAGTACTTC. Translated: CASSPDLRSPAYEQYF.

V usage is TRBV10-3 and J usage is TRBJ2-7; 7 nucleotides match TRBD2. The DNA end favors TRBJ2-5, so the J call may be wrong. The length of the CDR3 is 13 residues. Germline lookup yields CDR1 ENHRY and CDR2 SYGVKD. DNA of the CDR3: TGTGCCTCTCCGACTAGCCCAAGTGAGACCCAGTACTTC. This gives the protein CASPTSPSETQYF.

This clonotype was found a few times. V gene TRBV10-3 combines with J gene TRBJ2-7; no firm D call. The CDR3 length is 13 residues. Germline-derived CDR1 and CDR2 are ENHRY and SYGVKD. V dropped 2 bases and J dropped 6 bases, with 11 bases sitting between them. The CDR3 DNA follows: TGTGCCATCAGTGAGAACGAATCGTCCGAGCAGTACTTC. Translating gives CAISENESSEQYF.

The V and J genes are TRBV7-2 and TRBJ2-1; 7 bases map to TRBD2. This CDR3 contains 16 residues. Germline V gene data show CDR1 as SGHTA and CDR2 as FQGNSA. The V segment lost 3 bases and the J segment 6 bases; nucleotides outside the gene matches: 11. For the CDR3, the DNA is TGTGCCAGCAGCTTGCTCTGGAGAGGGAGGGCCAATGAGCAGTTCTTC. Protein product: CASSLLWRGRANEQFF.

This chain joins TRBV29-1 and TRBJ2-1; tentatively, D is TRBD2 (5 bases). Germline loops: CDR1 SQVTM, CDR2 ANQGSEA. V lost 6 bases to trimming and J lost 0 bases, with 15 bases between them. The CDR3 is 15 residues long. CDR3 loop: CSVPLRANSYNEQFF. In DNA form, the CDR3 reads TGCAGCGTACCTTTGCGGGCCAACTCCTACAATGAGCAGTTCTTC.

The chain links TRBV11-2 to TRBJ2-7; D may match TRBD1 or TRBD2 (5 bases each). Trimming shortened V by 5 bases and J by 6 bases, and 17 bases separated the two germline ends. The germline V gene has CDR1 SGHAT and CDR2 FQNNGV. The CDR3 has 14 amino acids. The CDR3 loop reads CASSPNPRGPEQYF. The CDR3 DNA follows: TGTGCCAGCAGCCCCAATCCTCGGGGCCCCGAGCAGTACTTC.

The rearrangement links TRBV5-1 to TRBJ2-5; D is unresolved. Per the germline V gene, CDR1 is SGHRS and CDR2 is YFSETQ. The CDR3 loop spans 16 amino acids. Trimming pared 1 base from V and 5 bases from J, leaving 18 bases between. This chain's CDR3 is CASSLLPGHGRETQYF. The CDR3 DNA follows: TGCGCCAGCAGCTTGCTCCCTGGCCACGGACGGGAGACCCAGTACTTC. The full variable domain, with the rest looked up from reference TRBV5-1 and TRBJ2-5, is KAGVTQTPRYLIKTRGQQVTLSCSPISGHRSVSWYQQTPGQGLQFLFEYFSETQRNKGNFPGRFSGRQFSNSRSEMNVSTLELGDSALYLCASSLLPGHGRETQYFGPGTRLLVL.

The V gene is TRBV12-3 or TRBV12-4, the J gene TRBJ1-6, with D maybe TRBD1 (5 bases). This CDR3 is 15 amino acids long. V dropped 3 bases and J dropped 6 bases, with 12 bases sitting between them. CDR3 loop: CASSLEGLPNSPLHF. The CDR3 DNA follows: TGTGCCAGCAGTTTGGAGGGGCTACCTAATTCACCCCTCCACTTT.

On this clonotype: A much larger clone sits a single nucleotide away, making a read error possible. CDR3 sequence (DNA): TGCAGCGTTTACCTAGACCCCCCAGGAGTCGGCTCCTACGAGCAGTACTTC. This sequence encodes CSVYLDPPGVGSYEQYF. V gene TRBV29-1 combines with J gene TRBJ2-7; D gene uncertain. The V gene lost 5 bases and the J gene lost 0 bases, with 23 bases spanning the gap. CDR3 length: 17 amino acids. The V gene's germline CDR1 is SQVTM and CDR2 ANQGSEA.

This chain joins TRBV29-1 and TRBJ2-3, with TRBD1 matching over 7 bases. CDR1 and CDR2 (germline): SQVTM, ANQGSEA. There are 17 residues in the CDR3. V was clipped by 2 bases and J by 4 bases; unmatched bases: 15. The CDR3 loop reads CSVEPVNRGSSADTQYF. The CDR3 nucleotides are TGCAGCGTTGAACCGGTTAACAGGGGATCATCAGCAGATACGCAGTATTTT.

The V gene is TRBV29-1, the J gene TRBJ2-1; possible D gene TRBD1, 5 bases. V lost 5 bases and J 6 bases, leaving 8 bases between the germline ends. CDR3 length: 11 amino acids. The germline V gene encodes CDR1 SQVTM and CDR2 ANQGSEA. CDR3 nucleotides: TGCAGCGTTCAAAGGGGCAATGAGCAGTTCTTC. It encodes CSVQRGNEQFF.

V gene TRBV27 combines with J gene TRBJ2-1, with D unresolved. Germline V gene lookup returns CDR1 MNHEY and CDR2 SMNVEV (reference sequence). V shed 10 bases and J shed 2 bases, with 12 bases lying between them. CDR3 size: 13 residues. Here the CDR3 reads CATMGNPYNEQFF. CDR3 nucleotides: TGTGCCACCATGGGGAATCCCTACAATGAGCAGTTCTTC.

The CDR3 region has the DNA TGTGCCAGCAGCTGGCTTCGGGGTGACTACGAGCAGTACTTC. Residues: CASSWLRGDYEQYF. This chain links TRBV5-6 with TRBJ2-7, with a possible D match to TRBD2 (5 bases). V was pared by 3 bases and J by 3 bases, with 13 bases between. CDR3 size: 14 residues. Germline CDR1 is SGHDT and CDR2 is YYEEEE.

The chain joins TRBV6-1 to TRBJ2-6; no clear D. The CDR3 sequence is 17 residues long. Germline-derived CDR1 and CDR2 are MNHNS and SASEGT. Trimming took off 5 bases at V and 2 bases at J, with 16 bases between the two ends. CDR3 loop: CASSRTEIGAGANVLTF. CDR3 coding DNA: TGTGCCAGCAGTAGAACCGAAATTGGGGCTGGGGCCAACGTCCTGACTTTC.

The chain has TRBV12-5 and TRBJ1-2; maybe TRBD1 (6 bases). Germline CDR1 reads LGHNT; CDR2 reads FRNRAP. Trimming removed 9 bases at V and 9 bases at J, with 14 bases between. The CDR3 has 11 amino acids. The CDR3 spells CARGVTGSYTF. In DNA, the CDR3 is TGTGCTAGGGGGGTCACAGGGAGCTACACCTTC.

This clonotype showed up just once. V and J are TRBV5-6 and TRBJ2-1; TRBD1 or TRBD2 may be the D gene (5 bases each). Germline lookup yields CDR1 SGHDT and CDR2 YYEEEE. Trimming pared 2 bases from V and 10 bases from J, leaving 10 bases between. The length of the CDR3 is 12 residues. The CDR3 bases are TGTGCCAGCAGCTTTGGGGGTAGGGAGCAGTTCTTC. Its protein is CASSFGGREQFF. The whole variable domain, filled in from reference TRBV5-6 and TRBJ2-1, reads DAGVTQSPTHLIKTRGQQVTLRCSPKSGHDTVSWYQQALGQGPQFIFQYYEEEERQRGNFPDRFSGHQFPNYSSELNVNALLLGDSALYLCASSFGGREQFFGPGTRLTVL.

The table lists this clonotype with many counts. CDR3 nucleotides: TGTGCCAGCAGCTTAGCACACAGGGGGGTTCGCGAGCAGTACTTC. It is translated as CASSLAHRGVREQYF. The J gene is TRBJ2-7, the V gene TRBV7-9; 8 bases are a match to TRBD1. V dropped 0 bases and J dropped 6; count of bases not matched to a gene: 7. Per germline, CDR1 SEHNR and CDR2 FQNEAQ (reference sequence). The CDR3 is made up of 15 amino acids.